The 9 T cell receptor beta chains given below trace back to one sample, sequenced in a study of Ad26.COV2.S vaccination and SARS-CoV-2 variants. Assay: immunoSEQ multiplex PCR; the TCRdb copy retains only in-frame clones and omits some. The data show approximately 400,000 clones, approximately 84% seen once. Stated treatment: roughly 20 received Ad26.COV2.S at low or high dose, single or two shots; a few received placebo; per-sample allocation not given. Following the first vaccine or placebo injection, samples were taken on day 63. The starting material was peripheral blood, obtained in a trial of Ad26.COV2.S vaccine versus placebo. These receptor sequences come from a person aged 18-60 years who received the Ad26.COV2.S COVID-19 vaccine or a placebo.

The chain has TRBV12-5 and TRBJ2-1; no definite D call. The V end was cut by 1 base, the J end by 8 bases, with 18 bases between. Per germline, CDR1 LGHNT and CDR2 FRNRAP. This CDR3 has 16 residues. The CDR3 DNA reads as TGTGCTAGTGGTTTGGGAACCAACCCAGCGTTGGATGAGCAGTTCTTC. This encodes CASGLGTNPALDEQFF.

CDR3 nucleotides: TGTGCCAGCAGTTACTCCCTCCATACCCAGAACACCGGGGAGCTGTTTTTT. This gives the protein CASSYSLHTQNTGELFF. V gene TRBV6-2 or TRBV6-3 combines with J gene TRBJ2-2; D is uncertain. The CDR3 has 17 residues. CDR1 MNHEY and CDR2 SVGEGT come from the germline V gene. The ends were cut back, 0 bases at V and 1 base at J, with 12 bases in the middle.

The J gene is TRBJ2-5, the V gene TRBV5-1, with 8 positions matching TRBD1. Germline CDR1 reads SGHRS; CDR2 reads YFSETQ. This CDR3 is built from 16 residues. V trimming: 0 bases; J trimming: 5 bases; junction bases outside the gene matches: 9. CDR3 residues: CASSLAGAGGSETQYF. The CDR3 nucleotides read TGCGCCAGCAGCTTGGCCGGGGCAGGGGGCTCGGAGACCCAGTACTTC.

The V gene is TRBV19, the J gene TRBJ1-1, with D maybe TRBD1 (5 bases). Germline loops: CDR1 LNHDA, CDR2 SQIVND (reference sequence). The CDR3 has 14 residues. V dropped 5 bases and J dropped 2 bases, with 12 bases sitting between them. DNA of the CDR3: TGTGCCAGTAGTGTCGGGACGGTTAACACTGAAGCTTTCTTT. It is translated as CASSVGTVNTEAFF.

V is TRBV5-1 and J is TRBJ2-1; D not certain. Per germline, CDR1 SGHRS and CDR2 YFSETQ. The ends were cut back, 0 bases at V and 3 bases at J, with 10 bases in the middle. CDR3 length: 15 residues. This CDR3 is CASSLDGDNYNEQFF. CDR3 DNA: TGCGCCAGCAGCTTGGACGGTGACAACTACAATGAGCAGTTCTTC.

In its sample, this clone was seen once. The V gene is TRBV5-4, the J gene TRBJ2-3, with a weak D call TRBD1 (8 bases). Germline CDR1 and CDR2: SGHNT and YYREEE (reference sequence). The germline V and J ends were trimmed by 5 bases and 6 bases, with 19 bases remaining between them. The CDR3 has 15 amino acids. The CDR3 sequence is CASRGQGGDSDTQYF. As DNA, the CDR3 is TGTGCCAGCAGAGGACAGGGAGGGGACTCGGATACGCAGTATTTT.

This rearrangement joins TRBV29-1 to TRBJ1-1, with D perhaps matching TRBD1 (6 bases). Germline values: CDR1 SQVTM, CDR2 ANQGSEA. The V end lost 8 bases, the J end lost 4 bases, and 14 bases lay between the germline ends. The CDR3 loop spans 12 amino acids. The CDR3 spells CSTRGGGTEAFF. Written as DNA, the CDR3 is TGCAGCACTCGAGGAGGGGGCACTGAAGCTTTCTTT.

The rearrangement links TRBV6-5 to TRBJ2-7; 9 nucleotides align to TRBD1. There are 13 residues in the CDR3. CDR1 and CDR2 (germline): MNHEY, SVGAGI. J lost 2 bases, V lost 8 bases, and 4 bases had no gene match. Here the CDR3 reads CASRDRVTYEQYF. For the CDR3, the DNA is TGTGCCAGCCGGGACAGGGTTACCTACGAGCAGTACTTC.

This chain uses TRBV11-2 with TRBJ2-1, with 9 bases identical to TRBD2. Germline assignment: CDR1 SGHAT and CDR2 FQNNGV. There are 16 residues in the CDR3. V gave up 1 base and J gave up 5 bases; unmatched junction bases: 6. The CDR3 loop is CASSLGWTSVNNEQFF. DNA of the CDR3: TGTGCCAGCAGCTTAGGTTGGACTAGCGTAAACAATGAGCAGTTCTTC.